Presented here are 25 T cell receptor beta chains from one specimen sequenced in a study of blood T cell repertoires in COVID-19. Data came from immunoSEQ multiplex PCR; TCRdb stores just in-frame clones and leaves some out. The sample has approximately 300,000 clones; 90% are singletons. What was sequenced was PBMCs or T cells enriched from blood (not recorded which). Receptors were obtained from a woman aged 30 to 39 who had been exposed to COVID-19.

The chain is built from TRBV7-2 and TRBJ1-5; 10 positions match TRBD1. The CDR3 has 16 amino acids. J gave up 6 bases and V 0 bases, and 5 bases lay outside the gene matches. Looked up from germline, CDR1 is SGHTA and CDR2 is FQGNSA. Here the CDR3 DNA reads TGTGCCAGCAGCTTAGCCCTGACAGGGGGCACTCAGCCCCAGCATTTT. Translated: CASSLALTGGTQPQHF.

V usage is TRBV6-5 and J usage is TRBJ2-7; tentative D call: TRBD1 (6 bases). The CDR3 extends over 14 amino acids. V gave up 5 bases and J gave up 0 bases, with 11 bases separating them. Germline V gene sequence: CDR1 MNHEY, CDR2 SVGAGI. CDR3 amino acids: CASSQGFGSYEQYF. The DNA for the CDR3 is TGTGCCAGCAGTCAGGGGTTCGGCTCCTACGAGCAGTACTTC.

The gene calls are TRBV11-1 and TRBJ2-2, with TRBD2 matching 12 bases. V trimming: 5 bases; J trimming: 7 bases; junction bases outside the gene matches: 8. This CDR3 region has 16 residues. Germline CDR1 is SGHAT and CDR2 is FQDESV (reference sequence). The CDR3 protein is CASSASSGGAGGELFF. The CDR3 DNA reads as TGTGCCAGCAGCGCCTCTAGCGGGGGGGCTGGCGGGGAGCTGTTTTTT.

In regard to this clone: Other nucleotide sequences in the sample specify the same CDR3. The CDR3 nucleotides are TGTGCCAGCTCACCGACAGGGGGCACTGAAGCTTTCTTT. It translates to CASSPTGGTEAFF. The J gene is TRBJ1-1, the V gene TRBV18; 9 positions match TRBD1. Germline V gene lookup returns CDR1 KGHSH and CDR2 LQKENI. V shed 3 bases, J shed 4 bases, and the junction held 0 bases outside the gene matches. The CDR3 length is 13 residues.

V usage is TRBV12-5 and J usage is TRBJ1-5; no clear D gene. The CDR3 has 21 residues. CDR1 is LGHNT and CDR2 is FRNRAP in the germline V gene. The V and J ends lost 0 bases and 1 base respectively, with 25 bases between them. The CDR3 sequence: CASGLVRVSVRAERSNQPQHF. The CDR3 bases are TGTGCTAGTGGTTTGGTACGGGTCTCGGTGAGGGCTGAAAGGAGCAATCAGCCCCAGCATTTT.

The J gene is TRBJ2-7, the V gene TRBV19; TRBD1 is a possible D gene (7 bases). V lost 2 bases and J lost 3, with 23 bases in between. The CDR3 has 18 amino acids. The germline gives CDR1 LNHDA, CDR2 SQIVND (reference sequence). In DNA form, the CDR3 reads TGTGCCAGTAGTATAAATGGTGAGGAGGGGGCCCTATTCTACGAGCAGTACTTC. It codes for CASSINGEEGALFYEQYF. The whole variable domain, filled in from reference TRBV19 and TRBJ2-7, reads DGGITQSPKYLFRKEGQNVTLSCEQNLNHDAMYWYRQDPGQGLRLIYYSQIVNDFQKGDIAEGYSVSREKKESFPLTVTSAQKNPTAFYLCASSINGEEGALFYEQYFGPGTRLTVT.

CDR3 loop: CASSQDARGGNYGYTF. The CDR3 nucleotides are TGCGCCAGCAGCCAAGATGCGAGGGGAGGTAACTATGGCTACACCTTC. The chain combines TRBV4-1 with TRBJ1-2, with D maybe TRBD1 (5 bases). The CDR3 is 16 amino acids. Germline CDR1 is MGHRA and CDR2 is YSYEKL. V was trimmed by 0 bases and J by 1 base, leaving 12 bases between them.

The rearrangement uses TRBV6-5 and TRBJ1-1; 9 nucleotides agree with TRBD1. Germline CDR1 and CDR2: MNHEY and SVGAGI. This CDR3 has 15 amino acids. Losses at the gene ends were 5 bases for V and 5 bases for J; bases not matched to a gene: 9. The CDR3 DNA reads TGTGCCAGCAGTCTACACGGGACAGGGAGAACTGAAGCTTTCTTT. This gives the protein CASSLHGTGRTEAFF.

In DNA form, the CDR3 reads TGTGCCAGCAGCTTTATCAGGGGTGGGGAGACCCAGTACTTC. Encoded protein: CASSFIRGGETQYF. The chain recombines TRBV7-9 with TRBJ2-5; D possibly corresponds to TRBD1 (6 bases). The V end was cut by 3 bases, the J end by 5 bases, with 13 bases between. CDR1 and CDR2 from the germline V gene are SEHNR and FQNEAQ (reference sequence). CDR3 length: 14 residues.

This clone appeared a single time. The V call is TRBV5-1, the J call TRBJ2-7; a weak D match, TRBD2 (6 bases). Germline V gives CDR1 SGHRS, CDR2 YFSETQ. V lost 1 base to trimming and J lost 0 bases, with 14 bases between them. CDR3 length: 16 residues. CDR3: CASSLQLPSASYEQYF. The CDR3 DNA follows: TGCGCCAGCAGCTTGCAATTACCTAGCGCCTCCTACGAGCAGTACTTC.

The chain couples TRBV2 to TRBJ1-2; 7 nucleotides line up with TRBD1. Trimming took 6 bases from V and 5 from J; bases not matched to a gene: 6. The germline V gene has CDR1 SNHLY and CDR2 FYNNEI. The CDR3 loop spans 13 amino acids. The CDR3, as DNA: TGTGCCAGCAGCAAAGGGACAGTTTATGGCTACACCTTC. Translation gives CASSKGTVYGYTF.

CDR3: CASSLRGRDTEAFF. CDR3 coding DNA: TGTGCCAGCAGTTTAAGGGGGCGCGACACTGAAGCTTTCTTT. The chain recombines TRBV6-2 or TRBV6-3 with TRBJ1-1, with 7 bases fitting TRBD1. This CDR3 is built from 14 residues. CDR1 and CDR2 from the germline V gene are MNHEY and SVGEGT. Trimming at V came to 4 bases and at J to 3 bases, leaving 5 bases not matched to a gene.

The V gene is TRBV6-5, the J gene TRBJ2-5, with D unresolved. The CDR3 runs 12 residues. Trimming took 6 bases from V and 2 from J, leaving 7 bases between them. CDR1 and CDR2 from the germline V gene are MNHEY and SVGAGI. For the CDR3, the DNA is TGTGCCAGCAGGGCCAGACAAGAGACCCAGTACTTC. Translated: CASRARQETQYF.

The rearrangement uses TRBV5-1 and TRBJ1-4; no clear D. The CDR3 sequence is 15 residues long. Trimming left V 3 bases short and J 6 bases short, with 15 bases between. CDR1 and CDR2 (germline): SGHRS, YFSETQ. The CDR3 loop is CASSSEGTGYEKLFF. DNA of the CDR3: TGCGCCAGCAGCTCGGAGGGAACCGGGTATGAAAAACTGTTTTTT. Full variable domain (remainder filled in from reference TRBV5-1 and TRBJ1-4): KAGVTQTPRYLIKTRGQQVTLSCSPISGHRSVSWYQQTPGQGLQFLFEYFSETQRNKGNFPGRFSGRQFSNSRSEMNVSTLELGDSALYLCASSSEGTGYEKLFFGSGTQLSVL.

The gene calls are TRBV15 and TRBJ2-7; 9 nucleotides agree with TRBD1. The germline gives CDR1 LNHNV, CDR2 YYDKDF (reference sequence). The CDR3 totals 18 residues. V trimming: 5 bases; J trimming: 2 bases; junction bases outside the gene matches: 16. In nucleotides, the CDR3 is TGTGCCACCAGCTCCCCCGTGTCCGGGACAGGGTATACCTACGAGCAGTACTTC. Translated, it gives CATSSPVSGTGYTYEQYF.

This chain connects TRBV19 to TRBJ1-5; tentatively, D is TRBD1 (6 bases). This CDR3 region has 15 residues. The germline gives CDR1 LNHDA, CDR2 SQIVND (reference sequence). V shed 6 bases and J shed 4 bases, with 16 bases lying between them. The DNA of the CDR3 is TGTGCCAGTAGCCTTGGGACAACGGGGAATCAGCCCCAGCATTTT. Amino acid sequence: CASSLGTTGNQPQHF. The variable domain in full, with the rest retrieved from reference TRBV19 and TRBJ1-5, is DGGITQSPKYLFRKEGQNVTLSCEQNLNHDAMYWYRQDPGQGLRLIYYSQIVNDFQKGDIAEGYSVSREKKESFPLTVTSAQKNPTAFYLCASSLGTTGNQPQHFGDGTRLSIL.

Only one count was recorded for this clone. This chain joins TRBV18 and TRBJ2-2; 9 nucleotides align to TRBD1. Per germline, CDR1 KGHSH and CDR2 LQKENI. The J segment lost 4 bases and the V segment lost 4 bases, leaving 7 bases of the junction unmatched. The CDR3 spans 16 residues. DNA of the CDR3: TGTGCCAGCTCACTTACCGGGACAGGGTCCACCGGGGAGCTGTTTTTT. The encoded protein is CASSLTGTGSTGELFF.

The chain links TRBV5-5 to TRBJ2-3; D unresolved. V was pared by 6 bases and J by 6 bases, with 8 bases between. The CDR3 contains 11 residues. CDR1 is SGHKS, CDR2 YYEKEE, per germline (reference sequence). CDR3 protein: CASKSDDTQYF. In nucleotides, the CDR3 is TGTGCCAGCAAAAGCGATGATACGCAGTATTTT.

V gene TRBV24-1 combines with J gene TRBJ2-3; 9 bases are shared with TRBD2. The CDR3 extends over 16 amino acids. Unmatched junction bases numbered 7, after V lost 5 bases and J lost 2 bases. CDR1 and CDR2 (germline): KGHDR, SFDVKD. The CDR3 protein is CATSARASGVTDTQYF. The CDR3 nucleotides read TGTGCCACCAGTGCCCGGGCTAGCGGGGTCACAGATACGCAGTATTTT.

This sequence joins TRBV11-1 and TRBJ2-7; 7 bases agree with TRBD1. The J segment lost 2 bases and the V segment lost 1 base, leaving 5 bases of the junction unmatched. The germline CDR1 and CDR2 sequences are SGHAT and FQDESV (reference sequence). This CDR3 comprises 15 residues. This CDR3 is CASSLDRGPTYEQYF. DNA of the CDR3: TGTGCCAGCAGCTTAGACAGGGGCCCTACCTACGAGCAGTACTTC.

The genes are TRBV11-2 and TRBJ2-7, with 7 bases lining up with TRBD1. The J segment lost 2 bases and the V segment lost 0 bases, leaving 1 base of the junction unmatched. This CDR3 spans 14 amino acids. Looked up from germline, CDR1 is SGHAT and CDR2 is FQNNGV. CDR3 sequence (DNA): TGTGCCAGCAGCTTAGACCAGGGGGCCTACGAGCAGTACTTC. Residues: CASSLDQGAYEQYF.

The chain has TRBV19 and TRBJ1-2; D may be TRBD1 (5 bases). Between the trimmed V and J ends, which lost 5 bases and 7 bases, there was a span of 11 bases. The V gene's germline CDR1 is LNHDA and CDR2 SQIVND (reference sequence). CDR3 length: 12 residues. This CDR3 is CASSVTGLGYTF. The CDR3 DNA sequence: TGTGCCAGTAGTGTTACAGGCCTTGGCTACACCTTC. The full variable domain, completed using reference TRBV19 and TRBJ1-2, is DGGITQSPKYLFRKEGQNVTLSCEQNLNHDAMYWYRQDPGQGLRLIYYSQIVNDFQKGDIAEGYSVSREKKESFPLTVTSAQKNPTAFYLCASSVTGLGYTFGSGTRLTVV.

The genes are TRBV7-9 and TRBJ1-5; D gene ambiguous. Trimming took off 1 base at V and 3 bases at J, with 13 bases between the two ends. The germline CDR1 and CDR2 sequences are SEHNR and FQNEAQ (reference sequence). The CDR3 extends over 16 amino acids. CDR3 bases: TGTGCCAGCAGCTTAGGGGTCGGGGATCTCAATCAGCCCCAGCATTTT. This gives the protein CASSLGVGDLNQPQHF.

The chain recombines TRBV2 with TRBJ1-3, with D tentatively TRBD1 (6 bases). Trimming stripped 2 bases from V and 8 bases from J, with 13 bases between. CDR3 length equals 14 residues. The V gene's germline CDR1 is SNHLY and CDR2 FYNNEI. CDR3 sequence: CASSETGGDYTIYF. DNA for the CDR3: TGTGCCAGCAGTGAAACGGGGGGCGATTACACCATATATTTT.

The CDR3 here is CASRPTGIAETQYF. The DNA for the CDR3 is TGTGCCAGCAGGCCGACAGGGATCGCTGAGACCCAGTACTTC. The gene calls are TRBV25-1 and TRBJ2-5, with 7 bases fitting TRBD1. This CDR3 has 14 amino acids. Germline trimming cut 6 bases from V and 5 bases from J; bases unmatched to any gene: 9. The germline CDR1 and CDR2 sequences are MGHDK and SYGVNS.